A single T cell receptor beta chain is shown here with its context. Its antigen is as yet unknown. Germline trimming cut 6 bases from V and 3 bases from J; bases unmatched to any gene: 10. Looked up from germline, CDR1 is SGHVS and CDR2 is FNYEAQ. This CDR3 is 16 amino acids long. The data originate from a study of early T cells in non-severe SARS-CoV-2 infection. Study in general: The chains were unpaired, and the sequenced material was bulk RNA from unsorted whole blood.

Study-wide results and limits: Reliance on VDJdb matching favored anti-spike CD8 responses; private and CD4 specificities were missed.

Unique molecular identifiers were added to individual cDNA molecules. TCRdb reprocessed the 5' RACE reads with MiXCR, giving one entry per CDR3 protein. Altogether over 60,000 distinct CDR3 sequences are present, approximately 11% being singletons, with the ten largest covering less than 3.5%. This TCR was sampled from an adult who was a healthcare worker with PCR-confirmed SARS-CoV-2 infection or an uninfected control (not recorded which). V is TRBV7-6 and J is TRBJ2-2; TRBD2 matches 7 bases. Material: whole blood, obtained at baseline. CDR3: CASRQGLVGDTGELFF. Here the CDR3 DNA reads TGTGCCAGCAGACAAGGACTAGTCGGGGACACCGGGGAGCTGTTTTTT.